Below, 9 T cell receptor beta chains from the same sample are listed, as sequenced in a study of blood T cell repertoires in COVID-19. Method: immunoSEQ multiplex PCR; TCRdb's copy keeps in-frame clones and lacks some. The sample has fewer than 35,000 clones, approximately 82% seen once. The sequencing sample was made of peripheral blood. These receptors all stem from a man at least 80 years old with active or convalescent COVID-19.

This clone was seen once. A junction boundary mismatches the germline segment, possibly from a read error. The chain uses TRBV25-1 and TRBJ2-1; 9 bases align to TRBD2. Germline V gene data show CDR1 as MGHDK and CDR2 as SYGVNS. The CDR3 runs 17 residues. As DNA, the CDR3 is TGTGCCAGCAGTGACTCCACTCCCGGGACTAGCTCTTATGACCAGTTCTTC. Its protein product is CASSDSTPGTSSYDQFF.

The chain has TRBV27 and TRBJ1-2, with D unclear. Per the germline V gene, CDR1 is MNHEY and CDR2 is SMNVEV (reference sequence). The CDR3 has 17 amino acids. Trimming took 5 bases from V and 2 from J, leaving 21 bases between them. CDR3: CASSPNPSVGINYGYTF. The CDR3 coding sequence is TGTGCCAGCAGTCCCAACCCAAGCGTCGGGATAAACTATGGCTACACCTTC.

The chain joins TRBV6-6 to TRBJ2-1; 7 nucleotides line up with TRBD2. This CDR3 is built from 13 residues. After removal of 7 bases from V and 3 bases from J, the junction contained 3 bases not matched to a gene. Germline V gene sequence: CDR1 MNHNY, CDR2 SVGAGI (reference sequence). CDR3 in amino acids: CASKAGVYNEQFF. DNA of the CDR3: TGTGCCAGCAAGGCGGGGGTCTACAATGAGCAGTTCTTC.

This clone was recorded a few times. The chain couples TRBV27 to TRBJ2-1, with D possibly TRBD2 on 6 matching bases. The V end was cut by 3 bases, the J end by 4 bases, with 13 bases between. The CDR3 extends over 15 amino acids. Germline V gene sequence: CDR1 MNHEY, CDR2 SMNVEV (reference sequence). The CDR3 spells CASSFTRDFYNEQFF. CDR3 nucleotide sequence: TGTGCCAGCAGTTTCACCAGGGACTTTTACAATGAGCAGTTCTTC.

The genes are TRBV2 and TRBJ2-5; weak D call: TRBD1 (6 bases). In germline, CDR1 is SNHLY, CDR2 FYNNEI. The CDR3 sequence is 14 residues long. Trimming took off 3 bases at V and 5 bases at J, with 13 bases between the two ends. Here the CDR3 DNA reads TGTGCCAGCAGTGAGGGGGCCCCCGGGGAGACCCAGTACTTC. This sequence encodes CASSEGAPGETQYF.

This chain uses TRBV9 with TRBJ1-1; the match to TRBD1 covers 7 bases. Losses at the gene ends were 3 bases for V and 3 bases for J; bases not matched to a gene: 2. Germline V gene data show CDR1 as SGDLS and CDR2 as YYNGEE. The CDR3 totals 13 residues. CDR3 bases: TGTGCCAGCAGCGGAGGGGGCTACACTGAAGCTTTCTTT. Its translation is CASSGGGYTEAFF.

The V and J genes are TRBV3-1 (or the pseudogene TRBV3-2) and TRBJ1-2; D call uncertain. The CDR3 is 14 amino acids. The germline V gene encodes CDR1 LGHDT and CDR2 YNNKEL (reference sequence). The V gene lost 1 base and the J gene lost 5 bases, with 11 bases spanning the gap. In nucleotides, the CDR3 is TGTGCCAGCAGCCAAGGACCCCAGGTGTATGGCTACACCTTC. This codes for CASSQGPQVYGYTF.

The CDR3 sequence: CAITAGADDEQFF. The CDR3 coding sequence is TGTGCCATCACGGCGGGAGCAGACGATGAGCAGTTCTTC. This rearrangement joins TRBV10-3 to TRBJ2-1; TRBD2 matches 7 bases. Trimming cost V 7 bases and J 8 bases; bases outside gene matches: 8. This CDR3 spans 13 amino acids. Germline V gives CDR1 ENHRY, CDR2 SYGVKD.

V and J are TRBV7-3 and TRBJ1-2, with TRBD1 matching over 9 bases. The CDR3 loop spans 13 amino acids. Trimming at V came to 6 bases and at J to 8 bases, leaving 7 bases not matched to a gene. In germline, CDR1 is SGHTA, CDR2 FQGTGA. The CDR3 sequence is CASSPTGGRGYTF. The CDR3 DNA reads as TGTGCCAGCAGTCCTACAGGGGGCCGGGGCTACACCTTC.